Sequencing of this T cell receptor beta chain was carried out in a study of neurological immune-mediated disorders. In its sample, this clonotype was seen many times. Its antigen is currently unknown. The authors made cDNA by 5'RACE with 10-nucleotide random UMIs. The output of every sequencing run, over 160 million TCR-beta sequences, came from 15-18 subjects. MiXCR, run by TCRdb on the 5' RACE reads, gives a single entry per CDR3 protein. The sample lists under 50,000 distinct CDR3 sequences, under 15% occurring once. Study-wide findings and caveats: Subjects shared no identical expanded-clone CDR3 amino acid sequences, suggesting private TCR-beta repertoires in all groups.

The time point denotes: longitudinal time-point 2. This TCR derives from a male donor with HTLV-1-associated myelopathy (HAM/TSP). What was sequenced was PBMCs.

The CDR3 loop reads CASSRTGVQPQHF. The DNA for the CDR3 is TGTGCCAGCAGCCGGACAGGGGTTCAGCCCCAGCATTTT. The gene calls are TRBV7-2 and TRBJ1-5, with TRBD1 matching 9 bases. This CDR3 has 13 residues. With V trimmed by 5 bases and J by 6 bases, 2 bases remained unmatched. Germline V gene lookup returns CDR1 SGHTA and CDR2 FQGNSA.